These T cell receptor beta chains were read from a single sample in a study of CD8+ T cells in alopecia areata. TCRdb keeps only in-frame clones here, not all; method: immunoSEQ multiplex PCR. The sample contains 95,000 to 110,000 clones, less than 70% of which appear only once. Sequenced sample: CD4+ T cells sorted from blood. The source of these receptors is a human donor in good health. Both conserved end residues are part of each CDR3. The D gene is left open where the match is weak. Size is omitted from some rows. Given values are once, few, many or a class for expanded clones.

CDR3nt: TGTGCCGGAAAGACTCAAGCGGGGGGCCTCTACGAGCAGTACTTC; CDR3aa: CAGKTQAGGLYEQYF; abundance: .; d_gene: TRBD2; v_gene: TRBV30; j_gene: TRBJ2-7
CDR3nt: TGCAGCGTTGATGATTCCGACAGCGGTGGGCAGTACTTC; CDR3aa: CSVDDSDSGGQYF; abundance: few; d_gene: .; v_gene: TRBV29-1; j_gene: TRBJ2-7
CDR3nt: TGTGCCTGGAGTGTAAGGCGCGTAAGCTCCTATAATTCACCCCTCCACTTT; CDR3aa: CAWSVRRVSSYNSPLHF; abundance: .; d_gene: .; v_gene: TRBV30; j_gene: TRBJ1-6
CDR3nt: TGCGCCAGCAGCTTGGAGGGTCCGGGACAGGGGGCGAGAGATGGCTACACCTTC; CDR3aa: CASSLEGPGQGARDGYTF; abundance: .; d_gene: TRBD1; v_gene: TRBV5-1; j_gene: TRBJ1-2
CDR3nt: TGTGCCAGCAGTTCTCCCGGAGCAGATACGCAGTATTTT; CDR3aa: CASSSPGADTQYF; abundance: few; d_gene: .; v_gene: TRBV6-5; j_gene: TRBJ2-3
CDR3nt: TGTGCCAGCAGTTCTAGACTAGCGGGGTCTGGCTGGCTCTTC; CDR3aa: CASSSRLAGSGWLF; abundance: .; d_gene: TRBD2; v_gene: TRBV27; j_gene: TRBJ2-1
CDR3nt: TGTGCCAGCAATACAGGGATGAACACTGAAGCTTTCTTT; CDR3aa: CASNTGMNTEAFF; abundance: .; d_gene: .; v_gene: TRBV25-1; j_gene: TRBJ1-1
CDR3nt: TGTGCCAGCAGCACGAGTTTCACAGATACGCAGTATTTT; CDR3aa: CASSTSFTDTQYF; abundance: .; d_gene: .; v_gene: TRBV7-2; j_gene: TRBJ2-3
CDR3nt: TGTGCCAGCAGCTTGTTAAGGGCGACTAACTATGGCTACACCTTC; CDR3aa: CASSLLRATNYGYTF; abundance: .; d_gene: .; v_gene: TRBV5-6; j_gene: TRBJ1-2
CDR3nt: TGTGCCAGCAGTCCGGAGGCTTTTTCACCCCTCCACTTT; CDR3aa: CASSPEAFSPLHF; abundance: .; d_gene: .; v_gene: TRBV27; j_gene: TRBJ1-6
CDR3nt: TGTGCCAGCAGCCAGGGGAGCAGGGCAGATACGCAGTATTTT; CDR3aa: CASSQGSRADTQYF; abundance: few; d_gene: .; v_gene: TRBV28; j_gene: TRBJ2-3
CDR3nt: TGTGCCAGCTCACTAAGAAGGGGGCTGGACTATGGCTACACCTTC; CDR3aa: CASSLRRGLDYGYTF; abundance: .; d_gene: TRBD1; v_gene: TRBV18; j_gene: TRBJ1-2
CDR3nt: TGCAGCGTCCGACAGGGGCGAACGCAGTATTTT; CDR3aa: CSVRQGRTQYF; abundance: .; d_gene: TRBD1; v_gene: TRBV29-1; j_gene: TRBJ2-3
CDR3nt: TGTGCCTGGAGTGTTGGACGACAGCGGGCTGGGGCCAACGTCCTGACTTTC; CDR3aa: CAWSVGRQRAGANVLTF; abundance: once; d_gene: .; v_gene: TRBV30; j_gene: TRBJ2-6
CDR3nt: TGTGCCAGCAGTGACTTACGGGGTCAGCCCACAGATACGCAGTATTTT; CDR3aa: CASSDLRGQPTDTQYF; abundance: few; d_gene: .; v_gene: TRBV2; j_gene: TRBJ2-3
CDR3nt: TGTGCCAGCAGTTCGGGACAGATGACCAATGAGCAGTTCTTC; CDR3aa: CASSSGQMTNEQFF; abundance: .; d_gene: TRBD1; v_gene: TRBV27; j_gene: TRBJ2-1
CDR3nt: TGCGCCAGCAGCGGACAGGGGGGAAAAGATACGCAGTATTTT; CDR3aa: CASSGQGGKDTQYF; abundance: .; d_gene: TRBD1; v_gene: TRBV4-1; j_gene: TRBJ2-3
CDR3nt: TGCGCCAGCTCCTACACAGGGCTGGAGCAGGAGACCCAGTACTTC; CDR3aa: CASSYTGLEQETQYF; abundance: .; d_gene: .; v_gene: TRBV23-1; j_gene: TRBJ2-5
CDR3nt: TGTGCCAGCACTCCCCTGGATAGCAATCAGCCCCAGCATTTT; CDR3aa: CASTPLDSNQPQHF; abundance: few; d_gene: .; v_gene: TRBV2; j_gene: TRBJ1-5
CDR3nt: TGCAGCGTTGGTCGGGGAGACAACACTGAAGCTTTCTTT; CDR3aa: CSVGRGDNTEAFF; abundance: .; d_gene: .; v_gene: TRBV29-1; j_gene: TRBJ1-1
CDR3nt: TGCGCCAGCAGCCGGGACAGGGGTTTTTCTGGCTACACCTTC; CDR3aa: CASSRDRGFSGYTF; abundance: once; d_gene: TRBD1; v_gene: TRBV4-3; j_gene: TRBJ1-2
CDR3nt: TGTGCCAGCAGCCCCCTCGGCGGGGGGGCCGAGGAGACCCAGTACTTC; CDR3aa: CASSPLGGGAEETQYF; abundance: few; d_gene: TRBD2; v_gene: TRBV4-2; j_gene: TRBJ2-5
CDR3nt: TGTGCCAGCAGCCCACCCTACCAAGAGACCCAGTACTTC; CDR3aa: CASSPPYQETQYF; abundance: few; d_gene: .; v_gene: TRBV11-1; j_gene: TRBJ2-5
CDR3nt: TGCAGCGTTGGCATCGCGCCGGGACCGAGTAATGAAAAACTGTTTTTT; CDR3aa: CSVGIAPGPSNEKLFF; abundance: .; d_gene: .; v_gene: TRBV29-1; j_gene: TRBJ1-4
CDR3nt: TGTGCCAGCAGTGAGATGAACACTGAAGCTTTCTTT; CDR3aa: CASSEMNTEAFF; abundance: few; d_gene: .; v_gene: TRBV2; j_gene: TRBJ1-1
CDR3nt: TGTGCCAGCAGTGCCGGACAGGGTGAATACGAGCAGTACTTC; CDR3aa: CASSAGQGEYEQYF; abundance: .; d_gene: TRBD1; v_gene: TRBV6-6; j_gene: TRBJ2-7
CDR3nt: TGTGCCAGCAGCCCCGACAGGGCTGGGGCCAACGTCCTGACTTTC; CDR3aa: CASSPDRAGANVLTF; abundance: few; d_gene: TRBD1; v_gene: TRBV6-1; j_gene: TRBJ2-6
CDR3nt: TGTGCCAGCAGCTTCACTCCGGGACTAGCGGGGGGGGCCCAGTACTTC; CDR3aa: CASSFTPGLAGGAQYF; abundance: .; d_gene: TRBD2; v_gene: TRBV7-2; j_gene: TRBJ2-5
CDR3nt: TGTGCCATCAGCCCGCGCGGGGGGACGATGGATACGCAGTATTTT; CDR3aa: CAISPRGGTMDTQYF; abundance: few; d_gene: TRBD2; v_gene: TRBV10-3; j_gene: TRBJ2-3
CDR3nt: TGCGCCAGCAGCATAGGACAGGGTAATCAGCCCCAGCATTTT; CDR3aa: CASSIGQGNQPQHF; abundance: few; d_gene: TRBD1; v_gene: TRBV5-1; j_gene: TRBJ1-5
CDR3nt: TGTGCCAGCAGTGAACGCAGGGTCAATCAGCCCCAGCATTTT; CDR3aa: CASSERRVNQPQHF; abundance: .; d_gene: .; v_gene: TRBV2; j_gene: TRBJ1-5
CDR3nt: TGTGCCAGCAGCTCCCTCCTAGTGGGGGACTACGAGCAGTACTTC; CDR3aa: CASSSLLVGDYEQYF; abundance: .; d_gene: .; v_gene: TRBV5-6; j_gene: TRBJ2-7
CDR3nt: TGCAGCGTTGGAGGGGGGTACAATGAGCAGTTCTTC; CDR3aa: CSVGGGYNEQFF; abundance: .; d_gene: .; v_gene: TRBV29-1; j_gene: TRBJ2-1
CDR3nt: TGTGCCAGTTCCGGGACACCGAAGGCTTTC; CDR3aa: CASSGTPKAF; abundance: .; d_gene: .; v_gene: TRBV6-5; j_gene: TRBJ2-7
CDR3nt: TGTGCCAGCAGTGGGGGATCGGTTGCCGACGGGGAGCTGTTTTTT; CDR3aa: CASSGGSVADGELFF; abundance: .; d_gene: .; v_gene: TRBV28; j_gene: TRBJ2-2
CDR3nt: TGTGCCAGCAGTTACGAAGGGTACGAGCAGTACTTC; CDR3aa: CASSYEGYEQYF; abundance: .; d_gene: .; v_gene: TRBV6-5; j_gene: TRBJ2-7
CDR3nt: TGTGCCAGCAGCTCTCCCCGGGGCAAGACATATGGCTACACCTTC; CDR3aa: CASSSPRGKTYGYTF; abundance: .; d_gene: .; v_gene: TRBV11-2; j_gene: TRBJ1-2
CDR3nt: TGCGCCAGCAGCCCCGGACAGGGGGCGCGAGGCTACACCTTC; CDR3aa: CASSPGQGARGYTF; abundance: .; d_gene: TRBD1; v_gene: TRBV4-1; j_gene: TRBJ1-2
CDR3nt: TGTGCCAGCAGTTTGGCCTACAATGAGCAGTTCTTC; CDR3aa: CASSLAYNEQFF; abundance: once; d_gene: .; v_gene: TRBV28; j_gene: TRBJ2-1
CDR3nt: TGTGCCAGCAGCCTAGGGACAGGGGACAATGAGCAGTTCTTC; CDR3aa: CASSLGTGDNEQFF; abundance: .; d_gene: TRBD1; v_gene: TRBV7-8; j_gene: TRBJ2-1
CDR3nt: TGCAGCGTTGAAACTAGCCTGACAGGTGCCGGGGAGCTGTTTTTT; CDR3aa: CSVETSLTGAGELFF; abundance: few; d_gene: .; v_gene: TRBV29-1; j_gene: TRBJ2-2
CDR3nt: TGTGCCAGCAGCTTGGAGCCGGACGGCTCTGGGGCCAACGTCCTGACTTTC; CDR3aa: CASSLEPDGSGANVLTF; abundance: few; d_gene: .; v_gene: TRBV5-7; j_gene: TRBJ2-6
CDR3nt: TGCAGCGTTGAATTTGGGAGATATACTGAAGCTTTCTTT; CDR3aa: CSVEFGRYTEAFF; abundance: .; d_gene: .; v_gene: TRBV29-1; j_gene: TRBJ1-1
CDR3nt: TGTGCCAGCAGGCTAGACAGGGGTTACGGCGGGGAGCTGTTTTTT; CDR3aa: CASRLDRGYGGELFF; abundance: .; d_gene: TRBD1; v_gene: TRBV27; j_gene: TRBJ2-2
CDR3nt: TGCGCCAGCAGTTTCATCGATGAGCAGTTCTTC; CDR3aa: CASSFIDEQFF; abundance: .; d_gene: .; v_gene: TRBV5-1; j_gene: TRBJ2-1
CDR3nt: TGTGCCTGGAGTCAGGGGACAGGGGAAAAACTGTTTTTT; CDR3aa: CAWSQGTGEKLFF; abundance: .; d_gene: TRBD1; v_gene: TRBV30; j_gene: TRBJ1-4
CDR3nt: TGTGCCAGCAGCCCGGGACCCCACTCCTACAATGAGCAGTTCTTC; CDR3aa: CASSPGPHSYNEQFF; abundance: .; d_gene: .; v_gene: TRBV7-2; j_gene: TRBJ2-1
CDR3nt: TGTGCCAGCAGCTTACAGGGAGGGACAGAGACCCAGTACTTC; CDR3aa: CASSLQGGTETQYF; abundance: .; d_gene: TRBD2; v_gene: TRBV11-2; j_gene: TRBJ2-5